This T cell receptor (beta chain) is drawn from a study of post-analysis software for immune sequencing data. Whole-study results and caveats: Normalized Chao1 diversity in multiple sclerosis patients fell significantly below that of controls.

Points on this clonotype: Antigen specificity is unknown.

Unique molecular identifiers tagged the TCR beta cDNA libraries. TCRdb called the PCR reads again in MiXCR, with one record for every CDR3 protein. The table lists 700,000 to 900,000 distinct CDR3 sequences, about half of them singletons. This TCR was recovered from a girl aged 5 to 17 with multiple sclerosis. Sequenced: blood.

The CDR3: CASSPKRLAGDGSYEQYF. The CDR3 DNA reads as TGTGCCAGCAGCCCAAAGCGGCTAGCGGGGGATGGGTCCTACGAGCAGTACTTC. This sequence joins TRBV7-6 and TRBJ2-7; TRBD2 aligns across 10 bases. This CDR3 has 18 amino acids. CDR1 is SGHVS and CDR2 is FNYEAQ in the germline V gene. V was pared by 5 bases and J by 1 base, with 14 bases of the junction left unmatched.